The 23 T cell receptor beta chains given below trace back to one sample, sequenced in a study of cytomegalovirus exposure and HLA in healthy donors. Sequencing used immunoSEQ multiplex PCR; TCRdb keeps in-frame clones, though not all of them. This table has a few hundred thousand clones, more than 80% appearing once. Material for sequencing was PBMCs. The source is a woman younger than 30 in good health and CMV-seronegative.

The chain carries TRBV13 and TRBJ2-7, with 9 bases that match TRBD1. The V gene end was trimmed by 5 bases and the J gene end by 5 bases; junction bases not matched to a gene: 7. Germline values: CDR1 PRHDT, CDR2 FYEKMQ (reference sequence). The CDR3 runs 14 residues. CDR3 sequence reads: CASSHRDREDEQYF. CDR3 DNA: TGTGCCAGCAGCCACCGGGACAGGGAAGACGAGCAGTACTTC.

The gene calls are TRBV4-3 and TRBJ1-3, with 7 nucleotides matching TRBD1. V gave up 4 bases and J gave up 0 bases; unmatched junction bases: 9. CDR1 and CDR2 (germline): LGHNA, YSLEER. The CDR3 totals 17 residues. The CDR3 is CASSPYRWDSSGNTIYF. CDR3 nucleotide sequence: TGCGCCAGCAGCCCCTACCGGTGGGACAGCTCTGGAAACACCATATATTTT.

The rearrangement links TRBV27 to TRBJ1-1; 8 nucleotides agree with TRBD1. This CDR3 spans 16 amino acids. The germline gives CDR1 MNHEY, CDR2 SMNVEV (reference sequence). The ends lost 4 bases at V and 1 base at J; junction bases unmatched: 8. The CDR3 region is CASSSLPTGANTEAFF. The CDR3 DNA follows: TGTGCCAGCAGTTCCCTTCCGACAGGGGCGAACACTGAAGCTTTCTTT.

The V and J genes are TRBV7-2 and TRBJ2-3; D gene uncertain. Germline V gene data show CDR1 as SGHTA and CDR2 as FQGNSA. The CDR3 runs 14 residues. Trimming removed 1 base from V and 6 bases from J, with 11 bases in between. CDR3 protein: CASSLVSSGDTQYF. The CDR3, as DNA: TGTGCCAGCAGCTTAGTCTCTAGTGGGGATACGCAGTATTTT.

In its sample, this clone was seen once. The V call is TRBV10-3, the J call TRBJ2-7; the match to TRBD1 covers 9 bases. Germline CDR1 and CDR2: ENHRY and SYGVKD. The CDR3 length is 16 residues. The V and J ends lost 4 bases and 0 bases, in that order; junction bases with no gene match: 7. As DNA, the CDR3 is TGTGCCATCAGTGGGACCGACAGGGGGGTCTCCTACGAGCAGTACTTC. Its translation is CAISGTDRGVSYEQYF.

The J gene is TRBJ1-1, the V gene TRBV7-2; no definite D call. Trimming pared 3 bases from V and 7 bases from J, leaving 12 bases between. The CDR3 is 13 residues long. The germline V gene has CDR1 SGHTA and CDR2 FQGNSA. The CDR3 nucleotides are TGTGCCAGCAGCTTCTGGGGAGCAATTGAAGCTTTCTTT. Residues: CASSFWGAIEAFF.

The chain couples TRBV28 to TRBJ2-2, with D perhaps TRBD2 (5 bases). From germline, CDR1 is MDHEN and CDR2 SYDVKM. V was shortened by 2 bases and J by 1 base, with 11 bases between the two germline ends. CDR3 length: 16 residues. The CDR3 DNA follows: TGTGCCAGCAGTTTAATGGCGGGCTTGAACACCGGGGAGCTGTTTTTT. Amino acid sequence: CASSLMAGLNTGELFF.

The V call is TRBV11-3, the J call TRBJ2-7, with TRBD2 identical over 7 bases. CDR3 length: 13 residues. Germline V gives CDR1 SGHNT, CDR2 YENEEA. V trimming: 5 bases; J trimming: 5 bases; junction bases outside the gene matches: 6. The CDR3 loop reads CASSRTSRDEQYF. DNA of the CDR3: TGTGCCAGCAGCCGGACTAGTAGAGACGAGCAGTACTTC.

J is TRBJ2-5 and V is TRBV25-1, with 7 bases matching TRBD2. The CDR3 totals 16 residues. Germline lookup yields CDR1 MGHDK and CDR2 SYGVNS. The trim removed 6 bases at V and 2 bases at J, leaving 12 bases unmatched. CDR3 nucleotide sequence: TGTGCCAGCAGCCTCACCCGCGGGAGCGGGCAAGAGACCCAGTACTTC. It yields the protein CASSLTRGSGQETQYF.

The chain is built from TRBV9 and TRBJ2-2, with D hard to call. V shed 4 bases and J shed 5 bases, with 15 bases lying between them. The CDR3 is 15 amino acids. Germline lookup yields CDR1 SGDLS and CDR2 YYNGEE. The CDR3 DNA sequence: TGTGCCAGCAGCCACGACACCGTTGGTACCGGGGAGCTGTTTTTT. It specifies CASSHDTVGTGELFF.

The chain joins TRBV7-6 to TRBJ1-4; D might be TRBD1 (5 bases). The CDR3 is 16 amino acids. V lost 5 bases and J 5 bases, leaving 18 bases between the germline ends. The germline V gene encodes CDR1 SGHVS and CDR2 FNYEAQ. CDR3 amino acids: CASSPYDRGGNEKLFF. The CDR3 DNA sequence: TGTGCCAGCAGCCCATACGATAGGGGTGGCAATGAAAAACTGTTTTTT.

The V call is TRBV19, the J call TRBJ1-5; 7 positions agree with TRBD1. Germline-derived CDR1 and CDR2 are LNHDA and SQIVND (reference sequence). Trimming took 5 bases from V and 7 from J; bases not matched to a gene: 8. The CDR3 has 14 residues. The CDR3 DNA reads TGTGCCAGTAGTCTGACAGGGATACGGCAGCCCCAGCATTTT. Its protein product is CASSLTGIRQPQHF. Full variable domain (rest looked up from reference TRBV19 and TRBJ1-5): DGGITQSPKYLFRKEGQNVTLSCEQNLNHDAMYWYRQDPGQGLRLIYYSQIVNDFQKGDIAEGYSVSREKKESFPLTVTSAQKNPTAFYLCASSLTGIRQPQHFGDGTRLSIL.

The V call is TRBV28, the J call TRBJ2-3; 9 positions agree with TRBD1. The CDR3 spans 14 residues. Germline V CDR1 and CDR2: MDHEN, SYDVKM. V was clipped by 6 bases and J by 2 bases; unmatched bases: 3. Here the CDR3 reads CASRGTGNTDTQYF. CDR3 DNA sequence: TGTGCCAGCAGGGGGACAGGGAACACAGATACGCAGTATTTT.

The chain's CDR3 is CASSSSAALRSYEQYF. CDR3 nucleotide sequence: TGTGCCAGCAGTTCTAGTGCGGCCCTCCGCTCCTACGAGCAGTACTTC. The V call is TRBV28, the J call TRBJ2-7; D uncertain. CDR3 length equals 16 residues. V gave up 4 bases and J gave up 0 bases, with 16 bases separating them. The germline gives CDR1 MDHEN, CDR2 SYDVKM.

CDR3 sequence: CASSAGTSGTETQYF. The CDR3 bases are TGTGCCAGCAGTGCAGGGACTAGCGGGACCGAGACCCAGTACTTC. The J gene is TRBJ2-5, the V gene TRBV2, with 13 bases aligning to TRBD2. The germline V gene has CDR1 SNHLY and CDR2 FYNNEI. V lost 4 bases and J lost 5; bases outside the gene matches: 4. This CDR3 region has 15 residues.

The gene calls are TRBV30 and TRBJ2-6, with 10 nucleotides matching TRBD1. V trimming: 1 base; J trimming: 2 bases; junction bases outside the gene matches: 2. This CDR3 is 16 amino acids long. Germline V gene sequence: CDR1 GTSNPN, CDR2 SVGIG (reference sequence). The CDR3 DNA reads as TGTGCCTGGAGTGACGGGACAGGGGCTGGGGCCAACGTCCTGACTTTC. Its protein is CAWSDGTGAGANVLTF. Using reference TRBV30 and TRBJ2-6 for the parts outside the CDR3, the full variable domain is SQTIHQWPATLVQPVGSPLSLECTVEGTSNPNLYWYRQAAGRGLQLLFYSVGIGQISSEVPQNLSASRPQDRQFILSSKKLLLSDSGFYLCAWSDGTGAGANVLTFGAGSRLTVL.

The genes are TRBV7-9 and TRBJ1-4; no firm D call. Trimming shortened V by 6 bases and J by 11 bases, and 13 bases separated the two germline ends. Looked up from germline, CDR1 is SEHNR and CDR2 is FQNEAQ (reference sequence). This CDR3 spans 12 amino acids. This CDR3 reads CASRPEAGKLFF. CDR3 in DNA: TGTGCCAGCAGACCGGAGGCGGGGAAACTGTTTTTT.

This clone was recorded only once. The rearrangement uses TRBV18 and TRBJ2-7; 8 bases are shared with TRBD1. The CDR3 spans 15 residues. Germline V gives CDR1 KGHSH, CDR2 LQKENI. V was clipped by 2 bases and J by 5 bases; unmatched bases: 8. CDR3 protein: CASSPRTGPTHEQYF. CDR3 coding DNA: TGTGCCAGCTCACCAAGGACAGGGCCGACCCACGAGCAGTACTTC.

V usage is TRBV29-1 and J usage is TRBJ2-7; 7 bases map to TRBD1. The CDR3 spans 17 residues. Looked up from germline, CDR1 is SQVTM and CDR2 is ANQGSEA. Trimming removed 8 bases from V and 1 base from J; junction bases left unmatched: 20. CDR3 sequence (DNA): TGCAGCCCCGAGGTAAACGCCGGGACAGTGCCATCCTACGAGCAGTACTTC. Its translation: CSPEVNAGTVPSYEQYF.

The gene calls are TRBV7-9 and TRBJ1-2; D ambiguous. CDR1 SEHNR and CDR2 FQNEAQ come from the germline V gene (reference sequence). The CDR3 consists of 14 residues. V lost 2 bases and J 7 bases, leaving 14 bases between the germline ends. CDR3 nucleotides: TGTGCCAGCAGCTTACCAGTAAATCCATTTGGCTACACCTTC. As protein: CASSLPVNPFGYTF.

The V and J genes are TRBV9 and TRBJ2-7; the match to TRBD2 covers 7 bases. J gave up 7 bases and V 4 bases, and 23 bases lay outside the gene matches. Per the germline V gene, CDR1 is SGDLS and CDR2 is YYNGEE. CDR3 size: 18 residues. The CDR3 DNA reads as TGTGCCAGCAGCCCCCGGGGAGGGAGTGGTTCGTCCTTTCGGGAGCAGTACTTC. Its translation: CASSPRGGSGSSFREQYF.

This clone was detected once. V and J are TRBV6-1 and TRBJ2-7; TRBD1 is a possible D gene (6 bases). CDR3 size: 15 residues. V was shortened by 5 bases and J by 0 bases, with 14 bases between the two germline ends. CDR1 and CDR2 (germline): MNHNS, SASEGT. The CDR3 nucleotides are TGTGCCAGCAGTAAGGACAGCTGGAACTCCTACGAGCAGTACTTC. Translating it yields CASSKDSWNSYEQYF.

This clone was found once. This CDR3 reads CASGTGGAPYEQYF. The CDR3 coding sequence is TGTGCCAGCGGGACAGGGGGCGCCCCCTACGAGCAGTACTTC. The rearrangement uses TRBV19 and TRBJ2-7, with TRBD1 matching over 12 bases. Losses at the gene ends were 9 bases for V and 2 bases for J; bases not matched to a gene: 5. Germline CDR1 and CDR2: LNHDA and SQIVND (reference sequence). The CDR3 has 14 amino acids.